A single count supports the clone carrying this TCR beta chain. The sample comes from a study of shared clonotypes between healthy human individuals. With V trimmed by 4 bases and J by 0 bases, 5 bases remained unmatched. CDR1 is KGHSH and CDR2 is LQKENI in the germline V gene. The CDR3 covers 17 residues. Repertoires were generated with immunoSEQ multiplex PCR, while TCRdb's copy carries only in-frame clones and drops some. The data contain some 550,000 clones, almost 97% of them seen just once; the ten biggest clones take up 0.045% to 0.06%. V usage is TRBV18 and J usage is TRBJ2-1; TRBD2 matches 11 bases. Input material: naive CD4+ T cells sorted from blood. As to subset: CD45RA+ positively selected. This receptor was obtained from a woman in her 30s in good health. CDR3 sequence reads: CASSQGLADTSYNEQFF. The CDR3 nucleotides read TGTGCCAGCTCACAGGGACTAGCGGACACCTCCTACAATGAGCAGTTCTTC.